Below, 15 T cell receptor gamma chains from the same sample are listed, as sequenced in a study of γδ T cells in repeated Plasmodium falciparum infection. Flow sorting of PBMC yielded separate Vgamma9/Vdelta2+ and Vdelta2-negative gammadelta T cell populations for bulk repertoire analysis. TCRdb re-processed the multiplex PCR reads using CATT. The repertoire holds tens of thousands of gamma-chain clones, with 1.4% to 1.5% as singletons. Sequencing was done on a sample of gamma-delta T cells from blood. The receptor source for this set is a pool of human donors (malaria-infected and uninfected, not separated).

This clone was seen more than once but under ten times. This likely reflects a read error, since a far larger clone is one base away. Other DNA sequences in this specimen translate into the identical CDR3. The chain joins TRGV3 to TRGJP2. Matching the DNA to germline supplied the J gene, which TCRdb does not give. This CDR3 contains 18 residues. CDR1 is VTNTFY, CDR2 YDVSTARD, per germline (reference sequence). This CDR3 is CATWDRPWGYSSDWIKTF. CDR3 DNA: TGCGCCACCTGGGACAGGCCTTGGGGGTATAGTAGTGATTGGATCAAGACGTTT.

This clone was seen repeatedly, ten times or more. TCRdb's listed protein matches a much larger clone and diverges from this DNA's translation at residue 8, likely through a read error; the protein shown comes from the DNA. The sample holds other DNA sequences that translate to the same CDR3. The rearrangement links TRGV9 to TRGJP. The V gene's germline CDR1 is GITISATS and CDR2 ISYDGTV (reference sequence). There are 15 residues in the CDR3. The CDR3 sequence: CALWEVESGKKIKVF. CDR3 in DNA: TGTGCCTTGTGGGAGGTAGAGTCGGGCAAAAAAATCAAGGTATTT.

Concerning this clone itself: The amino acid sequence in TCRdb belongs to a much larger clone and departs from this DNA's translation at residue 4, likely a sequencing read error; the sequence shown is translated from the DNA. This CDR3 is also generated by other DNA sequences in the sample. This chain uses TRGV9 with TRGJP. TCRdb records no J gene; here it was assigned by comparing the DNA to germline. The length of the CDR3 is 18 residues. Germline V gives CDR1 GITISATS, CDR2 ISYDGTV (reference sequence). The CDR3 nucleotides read TGTGCCTTGAGGGAGGTGCATGGAGGAGAGTTGGGCAAAAAAATCAAGGTATTT. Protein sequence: CALREVHGGELGKKIKVF.

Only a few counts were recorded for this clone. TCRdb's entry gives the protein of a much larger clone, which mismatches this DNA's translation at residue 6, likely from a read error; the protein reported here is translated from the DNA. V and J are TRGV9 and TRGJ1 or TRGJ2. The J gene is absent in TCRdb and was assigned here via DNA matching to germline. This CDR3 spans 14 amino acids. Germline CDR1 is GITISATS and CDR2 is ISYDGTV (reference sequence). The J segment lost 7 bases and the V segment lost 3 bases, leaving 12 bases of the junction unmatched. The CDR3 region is CALWEMRVEYKKLF. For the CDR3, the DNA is TGTGCCTTGTGGGAGATGCGGGTGGAGTATAAGAAACTCTTT.

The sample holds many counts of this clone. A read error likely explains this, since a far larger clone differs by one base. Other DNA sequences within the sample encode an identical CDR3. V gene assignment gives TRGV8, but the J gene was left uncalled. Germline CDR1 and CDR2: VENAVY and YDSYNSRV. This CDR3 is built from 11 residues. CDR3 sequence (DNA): TGTGCCACCTGGGATAGGCACGAGAAACTCTTC. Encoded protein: CATWDRHEKLF.

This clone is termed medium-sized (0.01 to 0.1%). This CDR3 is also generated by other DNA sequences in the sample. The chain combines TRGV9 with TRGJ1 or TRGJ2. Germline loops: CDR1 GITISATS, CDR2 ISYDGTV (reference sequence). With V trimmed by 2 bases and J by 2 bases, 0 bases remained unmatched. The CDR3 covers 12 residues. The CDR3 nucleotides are TGTGCCTTGTGGGAGGATTATTATAAGAAACTCTTT. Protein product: CALWEDYYKKLF.

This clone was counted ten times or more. For the CDR3, the DNA is TGTGCCACCTGGGACGCTCGGGGGAGTAAGAAACTCTTT. Its protein is CATWDARGSKKLF. The chain uses TRGV2 and TRGJ1 or TRGJ2. With V trimmed by 2 bases and J by 9 bases, 10 bases remained unmatched. CDR3 length: 13 amino acids. Germline V gene lookup returns CDR1 EGSNGY and CDR2 YDSYNSKV.

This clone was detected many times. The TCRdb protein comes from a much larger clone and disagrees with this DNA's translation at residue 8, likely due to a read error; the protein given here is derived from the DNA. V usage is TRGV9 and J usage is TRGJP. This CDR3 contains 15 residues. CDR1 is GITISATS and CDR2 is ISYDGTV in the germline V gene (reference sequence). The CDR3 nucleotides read TGTGCCTTGTGGGAGTCAGAGTCGGGCAAAAAAATCAAGGTATTT. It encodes CALWESESGKKIKVF.

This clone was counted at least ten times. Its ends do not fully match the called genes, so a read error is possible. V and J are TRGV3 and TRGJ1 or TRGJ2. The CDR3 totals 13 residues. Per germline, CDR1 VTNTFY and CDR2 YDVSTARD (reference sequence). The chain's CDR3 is CATWNRVYYKKLF. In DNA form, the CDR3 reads TGTGCCACCTGGAACAGGGTTTATTATAAGAAACTCTTT.

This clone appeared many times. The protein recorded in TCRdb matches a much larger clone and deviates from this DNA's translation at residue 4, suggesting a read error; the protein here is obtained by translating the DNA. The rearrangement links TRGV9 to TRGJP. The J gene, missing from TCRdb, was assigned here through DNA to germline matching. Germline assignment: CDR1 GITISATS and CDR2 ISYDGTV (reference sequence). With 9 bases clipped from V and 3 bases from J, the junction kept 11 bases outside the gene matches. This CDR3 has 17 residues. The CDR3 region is CALRTVPQELGKKIKVF. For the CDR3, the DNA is TGTGCCTTGCGGACGGTCCCGCAAGAGTTGGGCAAAAAAATCAAGGTATTT.

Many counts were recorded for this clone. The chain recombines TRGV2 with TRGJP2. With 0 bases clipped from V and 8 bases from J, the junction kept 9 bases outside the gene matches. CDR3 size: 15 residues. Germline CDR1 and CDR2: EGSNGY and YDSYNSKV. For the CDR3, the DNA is TGTGCCACCTGGGACGGGCTATACGTGGATTGGATCAAGACGTTT. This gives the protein CATWDGLYVDWIKTF.

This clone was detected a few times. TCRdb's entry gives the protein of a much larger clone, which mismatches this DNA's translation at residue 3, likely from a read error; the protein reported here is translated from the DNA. CDR3 nucleotide sequence: TGTGCCTCCTGGGACGGGCGAGTTGGAAAGAAACTCTTT. Encoded protein: CASWDGRVGKKLF. The chain combines TRGV2 with TRGJ1 or TRGJ2. TCRdb records no J gene; here it was assigned by comparing the DNA to germline. The CDR3 is 13 residues long. CDR1 and CDR2 from the germline V gene are EGSNGY and YDSYNSKV.

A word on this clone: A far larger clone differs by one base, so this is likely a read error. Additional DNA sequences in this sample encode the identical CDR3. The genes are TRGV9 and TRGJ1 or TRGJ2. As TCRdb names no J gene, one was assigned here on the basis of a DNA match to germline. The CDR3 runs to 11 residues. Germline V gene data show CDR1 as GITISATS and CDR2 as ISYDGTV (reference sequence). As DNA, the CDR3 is TGTGCCTTATGGGAGACTCATAAGAAACTCTTT. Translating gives CALWETHKKLF.

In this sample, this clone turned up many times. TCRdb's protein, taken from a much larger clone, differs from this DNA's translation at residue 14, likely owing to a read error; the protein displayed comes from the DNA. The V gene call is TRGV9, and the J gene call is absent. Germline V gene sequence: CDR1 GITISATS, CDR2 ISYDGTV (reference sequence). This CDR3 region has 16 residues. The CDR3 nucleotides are TGTGCCTTGTGGGAAGGCCGGGAGTTGGGCAAAAAAATCAGGGTATTT. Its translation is CALWEGRELGKKIRVF.

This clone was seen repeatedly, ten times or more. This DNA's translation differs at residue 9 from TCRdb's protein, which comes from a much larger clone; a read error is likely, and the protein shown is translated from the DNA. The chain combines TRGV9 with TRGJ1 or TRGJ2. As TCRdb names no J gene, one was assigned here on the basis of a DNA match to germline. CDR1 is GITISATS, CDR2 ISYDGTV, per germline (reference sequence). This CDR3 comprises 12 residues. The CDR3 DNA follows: TGTGCCTTGTGGGAGAGTTTTTATGAGAAACTCTTT. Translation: CALWESFYEKLF.